The 21 T cell receptor beta chains presented below share a single source sample, sequenced in a study of blood T cell repertoires in COVID-19. Assay: immunoSEQ multiplex PCR; the TCRdb copy retains only in-frame clones and omits some. In the table there are approximately 45,000 clones, 75% to 90% of which are singletons. Sequenced material: peripheral blood. Receptors originate from a human donor in a cohort sampled during active COVID-19.

The rearrangement joins TRBV2 to TRBJ1-2; D is ambiguous. Trimming took off 4 bases at V and 4 bases at J, with 13 bases between the two ends. This CDR3 is built from 14 residues. The germline gives CDR1 SNHLY, CDR2 FYNNEI. The CDR3 spells CASSVTSPGYGYTF. CDR3 DNA sequence: TGTGCCAGCAGTGTAACCTCTCCGGGCTATGGCTACACCTTC.

The chain is built from TRBV7-6 and TRBJ2-2, with TRBD2 matching 8 bases. Looked up from germline, CDR1 is SGHVS and CDR2 is FNYEAQ. This CDR3 region has 19 residues. Germline trimming cut 5 bases from V and 1 base from J; bases unmatched to any gene: 15. CDR3 protein: CASSLPPGAGGRNTGELFF. DNA of the CDR3: TGTGCCAGCAGCCTACCCCCAGGGGCGGGAGGCCGGAACACCGGGGAGCTGTTTTTT.

This clone appeared a single time. The chain combines TRBV7-2 with TRBJ1-1; D ambiguous. The germline V gene has CDR1 SGHTA and CDR2 FQGNSA. Trimming removed 5 bases at V and 5 bases at J, with 15 bases between. CDR3 length equals 14 residues. CDR3 DNA sequence: TGTGCCAGCAGCCCCAGGCTTAGTCTTACTGAAGCTTTCTTT. This translates into CASSPRLSLTEAFF.

A remark on this clone: One end of the junction is discordant with germline, which a read error may explain. The chain recombines TRBV7-7 with TRBJ1-4; D not resolved. CDR3 length: 15 amino acids. Germline CDR1 is SSHAT and CDR2 is FNYEAQ (reference sequence). CDR3 loop: CASSSTNGINEKLFF. The CDR3 DNA sequence: TGTGCTAGCAGCTCAACGAACGGGATTAATGAAAAACTGTTTTTT.

This clone has only a few counts. V gene TRBV28 combines with J gene TRBJ2-1; TRBD2 matches at 9 bases. This CDR3 is 16 amino acids long. The trim removed 4 bases at V and 2 bases at J, leaving 6 bases unmatched. Germline-derived CDR1 and CDR2 are MDHEN and SYDVKM. CDR3 sequence: CASSSFSGSTYNEQFF. As DNA, the CDR3 is TGTGCCAGCAGTTCCTTTAGCGGGAGCACCTACAATGAGCAGTTCTTC.

This clone was observed a single time. The CDR3, as DNA: TGTGCCAGCAGTGGTAGGGACAGGTCGAACACCGGGGAGCTGTTTTTT. Its protein product is CASSGRDRSNTGELFF. V and J are TRBV28 and TRBJ2-2; 8 nucleotides align to TRBD1. The CDR3 totals 16 residues. With 5 bases clipped from V and 0 bases from J, the junction kept 5 bases outside the gene matches. Germline values: CDR1 MDHEN, CDR2 SYDVKM.

This clone showed up just once. CDR3 DNA sequence: TGTGCCAGCAGTGAAGTTTCGATTCGGACAGTCTCCTACGAGCAGTACTTC. Its translation: CASSEVSIRTVSYEQYF. V usage is TRBV2 and J usage is TRBJ2-7, with D maybe TRBD1 (6 bases). In germline, CDR1 is SNHLY, CDR2 FYNNEI. Trimming shortened V by 1 base and J by 0 bases, and 16 bases separated the two germline ends. This CDR3 is built from 17 residues.

The rearrangement links TRBV19 to TRBJ2-1; TRBD1 agrees at 7 bases. Germline lookup yields CDR1 LNHDA and CDR2 SQIVND (reference sequence). V lost 5 bases and J lost 4; bases outside the gene matches: 8. This CDR3 has 15 amino acids. CDR3 nucleotides: TGTGCCAGTAGTGCGCCGGGACAGAGGTACAATGAGCAGTTCTTC. Translated, it gives CASSAPGQRYNEQFF. Combining the CDR3 with reference TRBV19 and TRBJ2-1 gives the whole variable domain DGGITQSPKYLFRKEGQNVTLSCEQNLNHDAMYWYRQDPGQGLRLIYYSQIVNDFQKGDIAEGYSVSREKKESFPLTVTSAQKNPTAFYLCASSAPGQRYNEQFFGPGTRLTVL.

The chain links TRBV28 to TRBJ2-7, with 7 bases lining up with TRBD2. The CDR3 is 15 amino acids. The V gene's germline CDR1 is MDHEN and CDR2 SYDVKM. The V segment lost 3 bases and the J segment 3 bases; nucleotides outside the gene matches: 8. Here the CDR3 DNA reads TGTGCCAGCAGTTTGGGGCGGGGGAGATACTACGAGCAGTACTTC. It yields the protein CASSLGRGRYYEQYF.

J is TRBJ2-7 and V is TRBV7-2, with D possibly matching TRBD2 (5 bases). Germline CDR1 reads SGHTA; CDR2 reads FQGNSA. V lost 1 base, J lost 1 base, and 8 bases lay in between. The CDR3 consists of 14 residues. In DNA, the CDR3 is TGTGCCAGCAGCTTAGGTAGGAGGTCCTACGAGCAGTACTTC. Translated, it gives CASSLGRRSYEQYF.

V is TRBV2 and J is TRBJ2-1, with TRBD1 as a possible D gene (6 bases). Germline CDR1 is SNHLY and CDR2 is FYNNEI. This CDR3 is 13 amino acids long. With 5 bases removed from V and 3 bases from J, the gap between germline ends came to 8 bases. The CDR3 spells CASSLTGYNEQFF. CDR3 nucleotide sequence: TGTGCCAGCAGTTTGACAGGCTACAATGAGCAGTTCTTC.

This CDR3 reads CASSPAGGFEQYF. For the CDR3, the DNA is TGTGCCAGCAGCCCCGCGGGAGGATTCGAGCAGTACTTC. The chain is built from TRBV12-3 or TRBV12-4 and TRBJ2-7, with TRBD2 identical over 8 bases. CDR3 size: 13 residues. The ends lost 6 bases at V and 6 bases at J; junction bases unmatched: 7.

This clone was counted a single time. V and J are TRBV4-1 and TRBJ2-5; D call uncertain. Germline lookup yields CDR1 MGHRA and CDR2 YSYEKL. V dropped 6 bases and J dropped 1 base, with 9 bases sitting between them. This CDR3 is 13 amino acids long. CDR3 amino acids: CASSRGTQETQYF. In nucleotides, the CDR3 is TGCGCCAGCAGTAGAGGCACCCAAGAGACCCAGTACTTC.

The chain employs TRBV5-8 and TRBJ1-5; D perhaps matches TRBD1 (6 bases). Germline assignment: CDR1 SGHTS and CDR2 YDEGEE. The CDR3 has 14 amino acids. Trimming stripped 6 bases from V and 3 bases from J, with 13 bases between. As DNA, the CDR3 is TGTGCCAGCACACTACGGGACAACAATCAGCCCCAGCATTTT. This encodes CASTLRDNNQPQHF.

The rearrangement joins TRBV27 to TRBJ1-6, with 12 bases identical to TRBD1. Germline assignment: CDR1 MNHEY and CDR2 SMNVEV (reference sequence). CDR3 length equals 20 residues. V shed 2 bases and J 0 bases; nucleotides not matched to a gene: 8. CDR3 sequence reads: CASSLRPGTGGSSYNSPLHF. The DNA of the CDR3 is TGTGCCAGCAGTTTACGTCCCGGGACAGGGGGCAGCTCCTATAATTCACCCCTCCACTTT.

V and J are TRBV11-1 and TRBJ2-2; the D gene is possibly TRBD2 (5 bases). The length of the CDR3 is 16 residues. Germline V gene lookup returns CDR1 SGHAT and CDR2 FQDESV (reference sequence). V was trimmed by 1 base and J by 4 bases, leaving 13 bases between them. In nucleotides, the CDR3 is TGTGCCAGCAGCTTAGAGTCTGGACTTTCCACCGGGGAGCTGTTTTTT. It is translated as CASSLESGLSTGELFF.

This chain uses TRBV30 with TRBJ2-7, with D tentatively TRBD2 (5 bases). CDR1 and CDR2 (germline): GTSNPN, SVGIG (reference sequence). The length of the CDR3 is 13 residues. V gave up 0 bases and J gave up 5 bases, with 11 bases separating them. CDR3 DNA: TGTGCCTGGAGTGTACTAAATAGCGACGAGCAGTACTTC. It codes for CAWSVLNSDEQYF.

This chain links TRBV7-2 with TRBJ2-5, with D unclear. Germline CDR1 reads SGHTA; CDR2 reads FQGNSA. V gave up 5 bases and J gave up 8 bases, with 9 bases separating them. This CDR3 region has 11 residues. The CDR3 protein is CASSPRVTQYF. In DNA form, the CDR3 reads TGTGCCAGCAGCCCTCGGGTAACCCAGTACTTC.

V usage is TRBV6-5 and J usage is TRBJ1-5; tentatively, D is TRBD1 (5 bases). Trimming removed 6 bases from V and 2 bases from J, with 14 bases in between. The CDR3 spans 15 residues. The germline CDR1 and CDR2 sequences are MNHEY and SVGAGI. CDR3: CASSWGRLGNQPQHF. CDR3 in DNA: TGTGCCAGCAGCTGGGGCAGGCTCGGCAATCAGCCCCAGCATTTT.

The chain combines TRBV7-9 with TRBJ1-4; D is undetermined. Trimming took off 5 bases at V and 6 bases at J, with 16 bases between the two ends. The CDR3 is 15 amino acids. Germline CDR1 reads SEHNR; CDR2 reads FQNEAQ (reference sequence). CDR3 amino acids: CASSPRGEGYEKLFF. Written as DNA, the CDR3 is TGTGCCAGCAGCCCACGGGGAGAGGGATATGAAAAACTGTTTTTT.

A few counts support this clone. The J gene is TRBJ1-1, the V gene TRBV10-3; 8 positions agree with TRBD1. Losses at the gene ends were 9 bases for V and 1 base for J; bases not matched to a gene: 1. The length of the CDR3 is 12 residues. Germline CDR1 is ENHRY and CDR2 is SYGVKD. In nucleotides, the CDR3 is TGTGCCATAGGACAGGGGAACACTGAAGCTTTCTTT. Its translation is CAIGQGNTEAFF.